This T cell receptor (beta chain) was recovered during a study of blood T cells in healthy people across ages. Study results and caveats: Observed TCR beta diversity showed a strong correlation with the percentage of naive T cells as measured by flow cytometry. With unsorted PBMCs, a conclusive comparison of naive versus antigen-experienced cells was not possible.

This clonotype has at least ten counts. What it binds is not known. Then a second PCR, running about 6 to 12 cycles, was carried out with a sample-barcoded 5' primer and a J-beta primer mix. TCRdb re-analysed the 5' RACE reads in MiXCR, keeping a single row per CDR3 protein. The repertoire holds around 1.1 million distinct CDR3 sequences, with 35% to 40% as singletons. Donors were healthy Caucasian individuals from Russia aged about 6 to 95. Per sample, a minimum of 6.5 million PBMCs were isolated. Trimming took 0 bases from V and 0 from J, leaving 7 bases between them. Per the germline V gene, CDR1 is SGHNT and CDR2 is YYREEE (reference sequence). This CDR3 is built from 14 residues.

This chain links TRBV5-4 with TRBJ2-7, with D unresolved. The sequenced sample consisted of blood. This TCR derives from a man between 18 and 29 years old in good health. The CDR3 spells CASSLDPGSYEQYF. CDR3 bases: TGTGCCAGCAGCTTGGATCCAGGCTCCTACGAGCAGTACTTC.